The 15 T cell receptor beta chains given below trace back to one sample, sequenced in a study of cytomegalovirus exposure and HLA in healthy donors. Vbeta (60) and Jbeta (13) primers were used in the PCR. Generated by immunoSEQ multiplex PCR, the TCRdb table keeps only in-frame clones and is missing some. The sample includes 150,000 or so clones, around four fifths seen only once; the top ten take 1.3% to 1.5%. Sequencing was carried out using PBMCs. These receptors were obtained from a female donor in good health and CMV-seronegative.

The chain joins TRBV10-2 to TRBJ2-1; 11 bases are a match to TRBD2. The CDR3 is 14 amino acids. V trimming: 6 bases; J trimming: 7 bases; junction bases outside the gene matches: 5. CDR1 is WSHSY and CDR2 is SAAADI in the germline V gene. CDR3 sequence: CASRVAGGTNEQFF. For the CDR3, the DNA is TGCGCCAGCAGAGTAGCGGGAGGGACAAATGAGCAGTTCTTC.

The chain uses TRBV14 and TRBJ2-3; 10 positions agree with TRBD2. The V gene's germline CDR1 is SGHDN and CDR2 FVKESK. With V trimmed by 3 bases and J by 1 base, 1 base remained unmatched. The CDR3 has 15 amino acids. CDR3 coding DNA: TGTGCCAGCAGCCAGAGCGGGAGGGGCACAGATACGCAGTATTTT. It yields the protein CASSQSGRGTDTQYF.

The chain recombines TRBV7-2 with TRBJ2-7; 8 nucleotides match TRBD1. CDR3 size: 14 residues. Germline loops: CDR1 SGHTA, CDR2 FQGNSA. With V trimmed by 5 bases and J by 3 bases, 6 bases remained unmatched. For the CDR3, the DNA is TGTGCCAGCAGCCCGGGACAGGAGAACTACGAGCAGTACTTC. Its protein product is CASSPGQENYEQYF.

The CDR3 bases are TGTGCCAGCAGCGTAGATCCGGGTAGGGGTCAGCCCCAGCATTTT. It translates to CASSVDPGRGQPQHF. The V gene is TRBV9, the J gene TRBJ1-5; TRBD1 might be the D (5 bases). The CDR3 loop spans 15 amino acids. Germline CDR1 SGDLS, CDR2 YYNGEE. V lost 0 bases and J 6 bases, leaving 13 bases between the germline ends.

This clone turned up a few times. The chain recombines TRBV11-2 with TRBJ2-2; 8 bases agree with TRBD2. V shed 7 bases and J 4 bases; nucleotides not matched to a gene: 11. The CDR3 has 16 residues. Per the germline V gene, CDR1 is SGHAT and CDR2 is FQNNGV. The CDR3 DNA sequence: TGTGCCAGCATCCTAGGGACTAGTGTCGGCACCGGGGAGCTGTTTTTT. It is translated as CASILGTSVGTGELFF.

The chain has TRBV11-2 and TRBJ2-5; TRBD2 aligns across 7 bases. V was pared by 8 bases and J by 4 bases, with 7 bases of the junction left unmatched. CDR3 length: 13 residues. CDR1 is SGHAT and CDR2 is FQNNGV in the germline V gene. The CDR3: CASGRALGETQYF. DNA of the CDR3: TGTGCCAGCGGGAGGGCCCTCGGAGAGACCCAGTACTTC.

The J gene is TRBJ2-3, the V gene TRBV5-4, with 9 bases fitting TRBD2. Germline V lookup: CDR1 SGHNT, CDR2 YYREEE (reference sequence). The V and J ends lost 2 bases and 6 bases, in that order; junction bases with no gene match: 7. The CDR3 sequence is 15 residues long. The chain's CDR3 is CASSFGSGRRDTQYF. The CDR3 DNA reads as TGTGCCAGCAGCTTCGGAAGCGGGAGGAGGGATACGCAGTATTTT. The full variable domain, completed using reference TRBV5-4 and TRBJ2-3, is ETGVTQSPTHLIKTRGQQVTLRCSSQSGHNTVSWYQQALGQGPQFIFQYYREEENGRGNFPPRFSGLQFPNYSSELNVNALELDDSALYLCASSFGSGRRDTQYFGPGTRLTVL.

This clone appeared a single time. The genes are TRBV10-1 and TRBJ2-7; 8 bases map to TRBD1. CDR3 length: 16 amino acids. Germline loops: CDR1 WNHNN, CDR2 SYGVQD (reference sequence). V lost 5 bases, J lost 0 bases, and 9 bases stayed unmatched. CDR3 amino acids: CASSSTGTGPSYEQYF. CDR3 DNA: TGCGCCAGCAGTTCGACCGGGACAGGACCCTCCTACGAGCAGTACTTC.

The chain has TRBV6-4 and TRBJ2-1, with 8 bases that match TRBD2. CDR3 length: 15 residues. Unmatched junction bases numbered 7, after V lost 1 base and J lost 8 bases. The V gene's germline CDR1 is MRHNA and CDR2 SNTAGT. Written as DNA, the CDR3 is TGTGCCAGCAGTGACTGGGCGGGAGGTACGCATGAGCAGTTCTTC. Translated: CASSDWAGGTHEQFF.

This clone counts as medium-sized. This sequence joins TRBV7-9 and TRBJ1-1, with 7 positions matching TRBD1. The CDR3 spans 14 residues. CDR1 and CDR2 from the germline V gene are SEHNR and FQNEAQ (reference sequence). Trimming at V came to 0 bases and at J to 7 bases, leaving 5 bases not matched to a gene. CDR3 coding DNA: TGTGCCAGCAGCTTAGCGTCGACAGGGATTGAAGCTTTCTTT. This gives the protein CASSLASTGIEAFF.

The rearrangement links TRBV19 to TRBJ1-1, with TRBD1 matching over 7 bases. This CDR3 contains 14 residues. From germline, CDR1 is LNHDA and CDR2 SQIVND (reference sequence). Germline trimming cut 9 bases from V and 1 base from J; bases unmatched to any gene: 8. The CDR3 here is CASRRTGENTEAFF. The CDR3 bases are TGTGCCAGCCGGAGGACAGGTGAGAACACTGAAGCTTTCTTT.

The chain links TRBV30 to TRBJ2-5, with D unresolved. The CDR3 has 12 residues. With 3 bases removed from V and 1 base from J, the gap between germline ends came to 6 bases. Germline assignment: CDR1 GTSNPN and CDR2 SVGIG (reference sequence). CDR3 sequence (DNA): TGTGCCTGGAGCCCCCTCCAAGAGACCCAGTACTTC. It specifies CAWSPLQETQYF.

The gene calls are TRBV28 and TRBJ2-7; D perhaps matches TRBD2 (5 bases). CDR3 size: 13 residues. V lost 5 bases to trimming and J lost 2 bases, with 10 bases between them. CDR1 and CDR2 (germline): MDHEN, SYDVKM. The CDR3 region is CASSPRGPYEQYF. The CDR3 DNA reads TGTGCCAGCAGTCCCCGAGGGCCCTACGAGCAGTACTTC.

The chain combines TRBV28 with TRBJ2-1, with 14 bases aligning to TRBD2. V was pared by 5 bases and J by 4 bases, with 7 bases of the junction left unmatched. Germline V gene data show CDR1 as MDHEN and CDR2 as SYDVKM. The CDR3 is 17 amino acids. The CDR3 nucleotides are TGTGCCAGCAGTACCGGACTAGCGGGAGGCTTATACAATGAGCAGTTCTTC. Translated, it gives CASSTGLAGGLYNEQFF.

V and J are TRBV5-6 and TRBJ1-5, with a possible D match to TRBD1 (6 bases). The CDR3 runs 17 residues. Germline CDR1 and CDR2: SGHDT and YYEEEE. With 1 base removed from V and 2 bases from J, the gap between germline ends came to 16 bases. The CDR3: CASSLWGLARGNQPQHF. The CDR3 region has the DNA TGTGCCAGCAGCTTGTGGGGGCTTGCCAGGGGCAATCAGCCCCAGCATTTT.